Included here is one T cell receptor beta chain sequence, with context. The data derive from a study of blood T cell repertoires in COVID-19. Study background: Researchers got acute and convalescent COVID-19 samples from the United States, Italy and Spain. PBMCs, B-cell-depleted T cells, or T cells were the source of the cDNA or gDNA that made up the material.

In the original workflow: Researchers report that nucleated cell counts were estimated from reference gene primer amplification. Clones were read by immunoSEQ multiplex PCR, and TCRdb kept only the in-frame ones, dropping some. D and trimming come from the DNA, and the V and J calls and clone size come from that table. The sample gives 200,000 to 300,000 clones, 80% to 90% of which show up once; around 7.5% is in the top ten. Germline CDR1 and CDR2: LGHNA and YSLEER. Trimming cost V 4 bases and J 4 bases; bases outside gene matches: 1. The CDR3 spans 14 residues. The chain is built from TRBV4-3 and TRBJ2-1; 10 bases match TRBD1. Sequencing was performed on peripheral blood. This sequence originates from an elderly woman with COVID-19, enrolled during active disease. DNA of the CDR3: TGCGCCAGCAGCCGGGGACAGGGGTACAATGAGCAGTTCTTC. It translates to CASSRGQGYNEQFF.